This T cell receptor (beta chain) was observed in a study of cytomegalovirus exposure and HLA in healthy donors. Study summary: In a later analysis, the 120 or so validation repertoires were reported to have used the same platform as the roughly 610 first-cohort repertoires. Study-wide points: The authors confirmed in vitro that a few CMV-associated chains were specific for CMV antigens. First-cohort TCR clusters were later found to tend to co-occur in the 90 to 150 validation repertoires. There were 150 to 200 TCR beta chains listed as cytomegalovirus-associated.

Points on this clone: The antigen is undetermined.

TCRdb's copy holds only in-frame clones and misses some; the assay was immunoSEQ multiplex PCR. The sample has about 130,000 clones, roughly 89% seen once. V lost 2 bases and J 5 bases, leaving 15 bases between the germline ends. There are 15 residues in the CDR3. Per germline, CDR1 SNHLY and CDR2 FYNNEI. This TCR derives from a woman aged 18-35 years in good health and CMV-seronegative. The rearrangement links TRBV2 to TRBJ2-5, with a weak D call TRBD2 (6 bases). Input material: PBMCs. This CDR3 reads CASSEPGAGRETQYF. The DNA for the CDR3 is TGTGCCAGCAGTGAACCCGGGGCTGGGAGGGAGACCCAGTACTTC.